This TCR beta chain was sequenced for a study of CD8+CD57+ T cells in acquired aplastic anemia. About the research overall: Recorded DNA amounts for sorted CD4+ and CD8+ cells had an average of around 3.4 ug. Study results and limitations: Overlap between patients and controls comprised almost 30 CD8+ CDR3 sequences. In CD8+ cells, Simpson's diversity showed no significant difference between patients and controls.

The CDR3 loop spans 17 amino acids. Looked up from germline, CDR1 is DFQATT and CDR2 is SNEGSKA (reference sequence). Losses at the gene ends were 2 bases for V and 0 bases for J; bases not matched to a gene: 4. Genomic DNA was employed as the template in profiling TCR beta VDJ and CDR3. TCRdb re-called the reads with MiXCR, one entry per CDR3 protein. The data contain approximately 190,000 distinct CDR3 sequences, 48% of them singletons. About this clonotype: The antigen remains undetermined.

Patients included in sequencing had previously demonstrated CD8+CD57+ cell expansion by flow cytometry. Sequences were obtained from sorted CD4+, CD8+, or CD8+CD57+ T cells (not recorded which) from PBMCs. The clonotype originates from a human donor with aplastic anemia. The chain is built from TRBV20-1 and TRBJ2-3; TRBD2 aligns across 14 bases. Written as DNA, the CDR3 is TGCAGTGCTAGATGGACTAGCGGGGGGACCAGCACAGATACGCAGTATTTT. This codes for CSARWTSGGTSTDTQYF.